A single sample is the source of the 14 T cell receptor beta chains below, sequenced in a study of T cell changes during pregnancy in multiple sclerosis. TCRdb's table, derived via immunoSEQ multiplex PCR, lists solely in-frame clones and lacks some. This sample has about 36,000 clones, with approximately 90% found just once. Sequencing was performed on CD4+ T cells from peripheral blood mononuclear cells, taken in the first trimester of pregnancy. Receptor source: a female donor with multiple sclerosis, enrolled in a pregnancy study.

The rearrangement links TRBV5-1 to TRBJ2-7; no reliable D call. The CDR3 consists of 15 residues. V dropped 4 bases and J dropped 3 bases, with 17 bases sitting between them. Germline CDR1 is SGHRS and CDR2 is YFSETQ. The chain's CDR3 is CASSRDINDGYEQYF. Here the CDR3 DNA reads TGCGCCAGCAGCCGCGACATAAACGACGGCTACGAGCAGTACTTC. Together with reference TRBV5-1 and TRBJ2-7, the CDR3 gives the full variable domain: KAGVTQTPRYLIKTRGQQVTLSCSPISGHRSVSWYQQTPGQGLQFLFEYFSETQRNKGNFPGRFSGRQFSNSRSEMNVSTLELGDSALYLCASSRDINDGYEQYFGPGTRLTVT.

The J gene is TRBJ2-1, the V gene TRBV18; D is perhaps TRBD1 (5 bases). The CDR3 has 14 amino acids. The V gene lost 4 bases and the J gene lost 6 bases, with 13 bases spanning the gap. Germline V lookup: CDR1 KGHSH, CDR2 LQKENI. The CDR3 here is CASSLKGYGNEQFF. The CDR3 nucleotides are TGTGCCAGCTCACTAAAGGGGTACGGCAATGAGCAGTTCTTC.

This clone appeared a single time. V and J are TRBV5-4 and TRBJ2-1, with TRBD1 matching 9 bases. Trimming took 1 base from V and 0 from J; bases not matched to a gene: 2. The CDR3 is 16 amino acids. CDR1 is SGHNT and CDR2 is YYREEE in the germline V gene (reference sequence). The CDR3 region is CASSLRQGGSYNEQFF. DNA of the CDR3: TGTGCCAGCAGCTTGCGACAGGGGGGCTCCTACAATGAGCAGTTCTTC.

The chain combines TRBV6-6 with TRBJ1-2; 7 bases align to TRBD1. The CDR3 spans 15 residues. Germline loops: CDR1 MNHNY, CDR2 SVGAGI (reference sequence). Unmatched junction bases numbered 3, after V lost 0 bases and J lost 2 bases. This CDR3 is CASSYSPTGNYGYTF. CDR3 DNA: TGTGCCAGCAGTTACTCCCCGACAGGGAACTATGGCTACACCTTC.

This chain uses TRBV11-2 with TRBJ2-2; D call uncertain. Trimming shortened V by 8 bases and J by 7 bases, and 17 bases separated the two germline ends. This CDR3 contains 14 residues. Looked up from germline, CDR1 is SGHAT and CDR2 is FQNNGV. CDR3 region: CASGSVMVSGELFF. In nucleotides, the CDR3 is TGTGCCAGCGGTTCCGTGATGGTTAGCGGGGAGCTGTTTTTT.

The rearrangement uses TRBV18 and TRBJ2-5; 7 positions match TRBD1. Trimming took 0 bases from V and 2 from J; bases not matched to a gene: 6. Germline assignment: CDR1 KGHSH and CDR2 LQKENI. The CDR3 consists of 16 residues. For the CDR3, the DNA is TGTGCCAGCTCACCACCGTGGGGGACAGCACAAGAGACCCAGTACTTC. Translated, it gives CASSPPWGTAQETQYF.

The DNA for the CDR3 is TGTGCCAGCAGTTTATCTGGCTTTTTGAATGAGCAGTTCTTC. It is translated as CASSLSGFLNEQFF. The V gene is TRBV27, the J gene TRBJ2-1, with D unclear. CDR1 and CDR2 (germline): MNHEY, SMNVEV (reference sequence). The CDR3 runs 14 residues. The V and J ends lost 0 bases and 7 bases respectively, with 10 bases between them.

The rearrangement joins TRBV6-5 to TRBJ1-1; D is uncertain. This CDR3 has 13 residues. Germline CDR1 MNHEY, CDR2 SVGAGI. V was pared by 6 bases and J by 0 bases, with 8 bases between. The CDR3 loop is CASRYSLNTEAFF. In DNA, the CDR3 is TGTGCCAGCAGATACAGCTTGAACACTGAAGCTTTCTTT.

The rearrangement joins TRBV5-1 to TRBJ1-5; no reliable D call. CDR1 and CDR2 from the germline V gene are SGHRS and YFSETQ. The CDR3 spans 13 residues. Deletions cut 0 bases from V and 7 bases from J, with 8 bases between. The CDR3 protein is CASSLAAGQPQHF. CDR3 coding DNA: TGCGCCAGCAGCTTGGCCGCGGGGCAGCCCCAGCATTTT.

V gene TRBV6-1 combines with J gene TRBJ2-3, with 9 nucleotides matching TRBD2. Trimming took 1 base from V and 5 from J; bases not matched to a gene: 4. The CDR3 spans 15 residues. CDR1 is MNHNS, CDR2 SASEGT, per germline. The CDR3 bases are TGTGCCAGCAGTGAAGGGGGACTAGCAAGAGATACGCAGTATTTT. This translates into CASSEGGLARDTQYF.

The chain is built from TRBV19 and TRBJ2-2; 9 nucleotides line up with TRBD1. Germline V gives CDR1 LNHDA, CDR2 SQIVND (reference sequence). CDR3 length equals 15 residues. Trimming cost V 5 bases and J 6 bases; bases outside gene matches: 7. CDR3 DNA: TGTGCCAGTAGTTGGGGACAGGGAGCGTCCGGGGAGCTGTTTTTT. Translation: CASSWGQGASGELFF.

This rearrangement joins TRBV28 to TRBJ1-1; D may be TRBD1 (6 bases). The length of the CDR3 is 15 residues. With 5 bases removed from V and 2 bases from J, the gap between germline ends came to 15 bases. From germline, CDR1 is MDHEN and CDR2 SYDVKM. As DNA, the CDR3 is TGTGCCAGCAGTCCTAACAGGGTTCGCAACACTGAAGCTTTCTTT. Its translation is CASSPNRVRNTEAFF.

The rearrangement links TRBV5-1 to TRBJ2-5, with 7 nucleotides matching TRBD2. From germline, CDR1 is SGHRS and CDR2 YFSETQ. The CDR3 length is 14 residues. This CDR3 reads CAVSEASGQETQYF. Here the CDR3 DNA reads TGCGCTGTCTCCGAGGCTAGCGGACAAGAGACCCAGTACTTC.

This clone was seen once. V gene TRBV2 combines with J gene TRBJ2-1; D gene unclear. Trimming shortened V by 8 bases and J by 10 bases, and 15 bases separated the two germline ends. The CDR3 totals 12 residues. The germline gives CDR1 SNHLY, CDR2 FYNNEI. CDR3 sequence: CASHYRVSEQFF. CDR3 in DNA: TGTGCCAGCCACTATCGGGTGAGCGAGCAGTTCTTC.